This TCR beta chain is drawn from a study of shared clonotypes between healthy human individuals. Overall study findings and caveats: Among donors, the sharing of clonotypes was expected to be influenced by sequencing depth.

Of note for this clone: The antigen is undetermined.

With 3 bases clipped from V and 8 bases from J, the junction kept 6 bases outside the gene matches. The CDR3 has 16 residues. Germline CDR1 reads LGHNA; CDR2 reads YSLEER. Clones were sequenced by immunoSEQ multiplex PCR, and TCRdb holds only the in-frame ones, with some missing. There are 2 million to 3 million clones in the sample; more than 85% occur only once, and roughly 0.39% lies in the top ten. The TCR originated in a man between 18 and 35 years old in good health. Some clones in this sample may be carry-over from other donors' samples. The sample comprised naive CD4+ T cells from PBMCs. The sample's subset: CD45RA+ positively selected. The chain employs TRBV4-3 and TRBJ2-1; the match to TRBD2 covers 14 bases. CDR3 coding DNA: TGCGCCAGCAGCCAGCTCGGACTAGCGGGAGGCCATGAGCAGTTCTTC. Its translation: CASSQLGLAGGHEQFF.